This is a list of T cell receptor beta chains from one sample in a study of T cells after yellow fever vaccination. TCRdb recomputed calls from the 5' RACE reads with MiXCR, one row per CDR3 protein. The sample has approximately 600,000 distinct CDR3 sequences; approximately 13% are singletons. The sequenced sample was PBMCs, obtained on the day of the yellow fever booster vaccination. The receptor set was obtained from a man younger than 45 who received the YFV17D yellow fever vaccine. The CDR3 runs from the conserved cysteine through the conserved F or W. D genes are given only for firm matches. Expanded clones are given a class, and other clones once, few, many or no size at all.

j_call: TRBJ1-2
clone_size: -
d_call: -
v_call: TRBV6-2/TRBV6-3
cdr3_aa: CASSYHVSYGYTF
cdr3_nt: TGTGCCAGCAGTTATCATGTCAGCTATGGCTACACCTTC

j_call: TRBJ2-1
clone_size: few
d_call: -
v_call: TRBV20-1
cdr3_aa: CSARRFGGSSYNEQFF
cdr3_nt: TGCAGTGCTAGAAGATTTGGCGGTAGCTCCTACAATGAGCAGTTCTTC

j_call: TRBJ2-3
clone_size: few
d_call: -
v_call: TRBV9
cdr3_aa: CASSPRTNPGTDTQYF
cdr3_nt: TGTGCCAGCAGCCCTAGGACAAACCCGGGGACAGATACGCAGTATTTT

j_call: TRBJ2-7
clone_size: few
d_call: TRBD2
v_call: TRBV5-1
cdr3_aa: CASSLRSGRTPYEQYF
cdr3_nt: TGCGCCAGCAGCTTGAGGAGCGGGAGGACGCCCTACGAGCAGTACTTC

j_call: TRBJ2-1
clone_size: -
d_call: -
v_call: TRBV6-7
cdr3_aa: CASPCTCPSSYNEQFF
cdr3_nt: TGTGCCAGCCCGTGTACTTGCCCCAGCTCCTACAATGAGCAGTTCTTC

j_call: TRBJ2-7
clone_size: -
d_call: -
v_call: TRBV28
cdr3_aa: CASNSRMYEQYF
cdr3_nt: TGTGCCAGCAACAGCCGGATGTACGAGCAGTACTTC

j_call: TRBJ1-1
clone_size: -
d_call: TRBD1
v_call: TRBV5-6
cdr3_aa: CASSSGQKRVETEAFF
cdr3_nt: TGTGCCAGCAGCTCGGGACAGAAGCGGGTTGAGACTGAAGCTTTCTTT

j_call: TRBJ2-4
clone_size: few
d_call: -
v_call: TRBV29-1
cdr3_aa: CSAQVGDIQYF
cdr3_nt: TGCAGCGCTCAAGTGGGGGACATTCAGTACTTC

j_call: TRBJ1-4
clone_size: -
d_call: TRBD1
v_call: TRBV20-1
cdr3_aa: CCAWVSGTGTSNEKLFF
cdr3_nt: TGCTGTGCTTGGGTCTCCGGGACAGGGACTTCTAATGAAAAACTGTTTTTT

j_call: TRBJ2-1
clone_size: few
d_call: TRBD2
v_call: TRBV10-2
cdr3_aa: CASSGFSREVYGEQFF
cdr3_nt: TGCGCCAGCAGTGGGTTTTCGCGGGAGGTTTATGGTGAGCAGTTCTTC

j_call: TRBJ2-2
clone_size: -
d_call: TRBD1
v_call: TRBV20-1
cdr3_aa: CSARVGTANTGELFF
cdr3_nt: TGCAGTGCTAGAGTTGGGACAGCGAACACCGGGGAGCTGTTTTTT

j_call: TRBJ2-7
clone_size: -
d_call: -
v_call: TRBV19
cdr3_aa: CASSTSTQTYEQYF
cdr3_nt: TGTGCCAGTAGTACTTCGACACAGACCTACGAGCAGTACTTC

j_call: TRBJ1-4
clone_size: -
d_call: -
v_call: TRBV7-2
cdr3_aa: CASSPSGGNEKLFF
cdr3_nt: TGTGCCAGCAGCCCCAGCGGGGGGAATGAAAAACTGTTTTTT

j_call: TRBJ1-1
clone_size: -
d_call: -
v_call: TRBV4-2
cdr3_aa: CASSPTSGRSMNTEAFF
cdr3_nt: TGTGCCAGCAGCCCTACAAGCGGACGGTCCATGAACACTGAAGCTTTCTTT

j_call: TRBJ2-3
clone_size: -
d_call: TRBD2
v_call: TRBV24-1
cdr3_aa: CATSDRGGKTSGRGDTQYF
cdr3_nt: TGTGCCACCAGTGATCGGGGAGGGAAGACTAGCGGGAGAGGCGATACGCAGTATTTT

j_call: TRBJ2-3
clone_size: -
d_call: -
v_call: TRBV6-1
cdr3_aa: CASSKQILDGGTDTQYF
cdr3_nt: TGTGCCAGCAGTAAACAGATCTTGGACGGAGGCACAGATACGCAGTATTTT

j_call: TRBJ2-7
clone_size: many
d_call: -
v_call: TRBV15
cdr3_aa: CATSGTGFEQYF
cdr3_nt: TGTGCCACCAGCGGAACAGGCTTTGAGCAGTACTTC

j_call: TRBJ2-1
clone_size: few
d_call: -
v_call: TRBV12-3/TRBV12-4
cdr3_aa: CASSFTVNNEQFF
cdr3_nt: TGTGCCAGCAGTTTTACGGTAAACAATGAGCAGTTCTTC

j_call: TRBJ2-5
clone_size: -
d_call: -
v_call: TRBV20-1
cdr3_aa: CSARDGTRHQETQYF
cdr3_nt: TGCAGTGCTAGAGATGGTACCAGACACCAAGAGACCCAGTACTTC

j_call: TRBJ1-2
clone_size: few
d_call: -
v_call: TRBV29-1
cdr3_aa: CSVVSPDGYTF
cdr3_nt: TGCAGCGTTGTCTCTCCGGATGGCTACACCTTC

j_call: TRBJ1-2
clone_size: -
d_call: -
v_call: TRBV9
cdr3_aa: CASSAEWSGYTF
cdr3_nt: TGTGCCAGCAGCGCCGAATGGAGTGGCTACACCTTC

j_call: TRBJ2-5
clone_size: -
d_call: TRBD2
v_call: TRBV5-1
cdr3_aa: CASTRTSGRYETQYF
cdr3_nt: TGCGCCAGCACCCGGACTAGCGGGAGATACGAGACCCAGTACTTC